The next 2 T cell receptor beta chains were all read from a single sample in a study of blood T cell repertoires in COVID-19. Only in-frame clones appear in the TCRdb table, and some are missing; sequencing was by immunoSEQ multiplex PCR. The sample holds nearly 350,000 clones, around 88% seen once. The sample consisted of peripheral blood. The receptors were gathered from a young man with active or convalescent COVID-19.

The chain recombines TRBV4-1 with TRBJ2-3; D remains unclear. CDR1 and CDR2 from the germline V gene are MGHRA and YSYEKL. This CDR3 is 15 amino acids long. Trimming shortened V by 1 base and J by 2 bases, and 10 bases separated the two germline ends. CDR3 loop: CASSQANYPTDTQYF. The CDR3 DNA follows: TGCGCCAGCAGCCAAGCAAACTACCCCACAGATACGCAGTATTTT.

The J gene is TRBJ2-1, the V gene TRBV5-1; maybe TRBD1 (6 bases). With 4 bases removed from V and 7 bases from J, the gap between germline ends came to 15 bases. The germline V gene has CDR1 SGHRS and CDR2 YFSETQ. This CDR3 has 14 residues. This CDR3 reads CASSLSGTQNEQFF. For the CDR3, the DNA is TGCGCCAGCAGCCTCTCCGGGACACAAAATGAGCAGTTCTTC. Together with reference TRBV5-1 and TRBJ2-1, the CDR3 gives the full variable domain: KAGVTQTPRYLIKTRGQQVTLSCSPISGHRSVSWYQQTPGQGLQFLFEYFSETQRNKGNFPGRFSGRQFSNSRSEMNVSTLELGDSALYLCASSLSGTQNEQFFGPGTRLTVL.